This TCR beta chain originates from a study of post-analysis software for immune sequencing data. Looking at the study overall: Relapsing-remitting, secondary progressive and progressive-relapsing multiple sclerosis were all included among the disease courses. Study findings and constraints: F measure grouped same-batch samples tightly together. When compared against controls, multiple sclerosis patients showed significantly lower normalized Chao1 diversity. Controls had lower frequencies than patients of about 5 TRBV segments, which included TRBV5-6, TRBV5-1 and TRBV20-1.

Unique-molecular-identifier-tagged TCR beta cDNA libraries were used. When 1 to 10 million T cells were used, they gave about 540,000 cDNA molecules. TCRdb re-called the PCR reads through MiXCR, storing one row per CDR3 protein. The sample holds a few hundred thousand distinct CDR3 sequences, 30% to 45% seen once. CDR3 length: 13 residues. From germline, CDR1 is DFQATT and CDR2 SNEGSKA (reference sequence). Trimming took off 3 bases at V and 1 base at J, with 9 bases between the two ends. This clonotype was detected only a few times. Antigen specificity is unknown. Sequencing used blood. The chain combines TRBV20-1 with TRBJ2-5, with unresolved D. The clonotype originates from a girl between 5 and 17 years old with multiple sclerosis. CDR3 loop: CSASPPSQETQYF. In nucleotides, the CDR3 is TGCAGTGCTAGTCCCCCTTCCCAAGAGACCCAGTACTTC.